Following are 19 T cell receptor beta chains from one sample sequenced in a study of CD8 T cells in ankylosing spondylitis. TCRdb ran MiXCR on the 5' RACE reads and lists one entry per CDR3 protein. The table includes roughly 120,000 distinct CDR3 sequences, around 7% detected once. Sequenced material: blood, either unsorted or a sorted T cell fraction (not recorded which). These receptors all come from a male donor with ankylosing spondylitis or in good health (not recorded which).

This clonotype was recorded many times. CDR3 amino acids: CATSRPGTGEEQYF. The CDR3 region has the DNA TGTGCCACCAGCAGACCCGGGACAGGAGAAGAGCAGTACTTC. The chain combines TRBV15 with TRBJ2-7; 8 bases line up with TRBD1. V lost 2 bases, J lost 7 bases, and 7 bases stayed unmatched. Per germline, CDR1 LNHNV and CDR2 YYDKDF (reference sequence). The CDR3 extends over 14 amino acids.

This clonotype was detected ten times or more. The V gene is TRBV20-1, the J gene TRBJ2-1; tentatively, D is TRBD2 (6 bases). The length of the CDR3 is 15 residues. Looked up from germline, CDR1 is DFQATT and CDR2 is SNEGSKA (reference sequence). The V and J ends lost 5 bases and 8 bases respectively, with 22 bases between them. CDR3 sequence (DNA): TGCAGTGCTGGAGTCTCAGACTCTAAGCGGGATGAGCAGTTCTTC. Protein product: CSAGVSDSKRDEQFF.

This clonotype was counted many times. For the CDR3, the DNA is TGTGCCAGCAGCCCGGGACCGACAGGGGACTCCTACAATGAGCAGTTCTTC. This translates into CASSPGPTGDSYNEQFF. The chain carries TRBV12-3 or TRBV12-4 and TRBJ2-1; 8 nucleotides agree with TRBD1. After removal of 6 bases from V and 0 bases from J, the junction contained 10 bases not matched to a gene. There are 17 residues in the CDR3.

This clonotype appeared many times. The rearrangement uses TRBV5-1 and TRBJ2-7; D not certain. Germline V gene sequence: CDR1 SGHRS, CDR2 YFSETQ. The V end lost 0 bases, the J end lost 0 bases, and 7 bases lay between the germline ends. This CDR3 contains 14 residues. Here the CDR3 DNA reads TGCGCCAGCAGCTTGGAGGTCACCTCCTACGAGCAGTACTTC. This sequence encodes CASSLEVTSYEQYF.

A few counts support this clonotype. This chain uses TRBV6-5 with TRBJ2-1; 8 bases fit TRBD1. After removal of 4 bases from V and 3 bases from J, the junction contained 8 bases not matched to a gene. Germline lookup yields CDR1 MNHEY and CDR2 SVGAGI. This CDR3 spans 16 amino acids. This CDR3 reads CASSSQGQDNYNEQFF. CDR3 in DNA: TGTGCCAGCAGTTCCCAGGGACAGGATAACTACAATGAGCAGTTCTTC.

The chain has TRBV7-3 and TRBJ1-5; no clear D. Trimming took 2 bases from V and 5 from J, leaving 7 bases between them. Germline CDR1 and CDR2: SGHTA and FQGTGA. The CDR3 totals 13 residues. In DNA form, the CDR3 reads TGTGCCAGCAGCTTAGGGAGGGATCAGCCCCAGCATTTT. Protein sequence: CASSLGRDQPQHF.

This clonotype was counted at least ten times. The V gene is TRBV5-1, the J gene TRBJ2-2; 7 nucleotides line up with TRBD1. The junction had 4 bases not matched to a gene; V was cut back by 2 bases and J by 3 bases. Germline lookup yields CDR1 SGHRS and CDR2 YFSETQ. The CDR3 is 15 residues long. The CDR3 loop is CASSFTGEYTGELFF. In nucleotides, the CDR3 is TGCGCCAGCAGCTTTACAGGGGAATACACCGGGGAGCTGTTTTTT. Full variable domain (remainder filled in from reference TRBV5-1 and TRBJ2-2): KAGVTQTPRYLIKTRGQQVTLSCSPISGHRSVSWYQQTPGQGLQFLFEYFSETQRNKGNFPGRFSGRQFSNSRSEMNVSTLELGDSALYLCASSFTGEYTGELFFGEGSRLTVL.

This clonotype was seen repeatedly, ten times or more. The chain employs TRBV4-3 and TRBJ2-1; 12 bases map to TRBD2. J gave up 9 bases and V 0 bases, and 12 bases lay outside the gene matches. Looked up from germline, CDR1 is LGHNA and CDR2 is YSLEER. The CDR3 is made up of 18 amino acids. Here the CDR3 reads CASSQDPLAGGLGSEQFF. The CDR3 DNA sequence: TGCGCCAGCAGCCAAGATCCGCTAGCGGGAGGGCTGGGGAGTGAGCAGTTCTTC.

This clonotype was found many times. This chain uses TRBV5-6 with TRBJ2-7; 9 nucleotides align to TRBD1. The CDR3 contains 16 residues. Germline V CDR1 and CDR2: SGHDT, YYEEEE. With 2 bases clipped from V and 3 bases from J, the junction kept 9 bases outside the gene matches. Here the CDR3 reads CASSFAGTGKGYEQYF. The CDR3 DNA sequence: TGTGCCAGCAGCTTTGCCGGGACAGGGAAAGGCTACGAGCAGTACTTC.

This clonotype appeared many times. The chain carries TRBV5-4 and TRBJ2-1; 9 nucleotides agree with TRBD1. Germline lookup yields CDR1 SGHNT and CDR2 YYREEE (reference sequence). This CDR3 has 15 amino acids. After removal of 5 bases from V and 4 bases from J, the junction contained 7 bases not matched to a gene. The DNA of the CDR3 is TGTGCCAGCAGAGACTGGGACAGGGAATACAATGAGCAGTTCTTC. As protein: CASRDWDREYNEQFF. Filled out from reference TRBV5-4 and TRBJ2-1, the complete variable domain reads ETGVTQSPTHLIKTRGQQVTLRCSSQSGHNTVSWYQQALGQGPQFIFQYYREEENGRGNFPPRFSGLQFPNYSSELNVNALELDDSALYLCASRDWDREYNEQFFGPGTRLTVL.

This clonotype was counted many times. V usage is TRBV20-1 and J usage is TRBJ2-1; maybe TRBD1 (6 bases). V was cut by 3 bases and J by 3 bases, with 18 bases left in between. Germline CDR1 and CDR2: DFQATT and SNEGSKA (reference sequence). The CDR3 length is 16 residues. Here the CDR3 DNA reads TGCAGTGCTAGCCCCAGGGTGGGGGCGATCTACAATGAGCAGTTCTTC. This encodes CSASPRVGAIYNEQFF.

This clonotype has at least ten counts. The CDR3 DNA reads TGCAGTGCTATAAAAGCGCAGGGGGCTAGAGAGCAGTACTTC. This sequence encodes CSAIKAQGAREQYF. This chain connects TRBV20-1 to TRBJ2-7, with TRBD1 identical over 8 bases. Germline values: CDR1 DFQATT, CDR2 SNEGSKA (reference sequence). The CDR3 is 14 residues long. The V gene end was trimmed by 4 bases and the J gene end by 7 bases; junction bases not matched to a gene: 12.

The table lists this clonotype with many counts. The chain combines TRBV20-1 with TRBJ1-1; maybe TRBD1 (6 bases). The germline gives CDR1 DFQATT, CDR2 SNEGSKA (reference sequence). This CDR3 contains 14 residues. Trimming stripped 2 bases from V and 5 bases from J, with 15 bases between. CDR3 DNA: TGCAGTGCTAGAAATACAGGCACAGGGACTGAAGCTTTCTTT. Translating it yields CSARNTGTGTEAFF.

This clonotype was seen a handful of times. This chain uses TRBV7-9 with TRBJ2-5; D ambiguous. The length of the CDR3 is 13 residues. Looked up from germline, CDR1 is SEHNR and CDR2 is FQNEAQ (reference sequence). Between the trimmed V and J ends, which lost 4 bases and 4 bases, there was a span of 10 bases. The CDR3 DNA follows: TGTGCCAGCAGCTCGCAGTACCGAGAGACCCAGTACTTC. It specifies CASSSQYRETQYF.

This clonotype occurred many times. The rearrangement links TRBV12-3 or TRBV12-4 to TRBJ2-7; TRBD2 matches 10 bases. The CDR3 runs 15 residues. V was pared by 2 bases and J by 3 bases, with 4 bases of the junction left unmatched. The CDR3 nucleotides read TGTGCCAGCAGTTTACTACTAGCGGGAAACTACGAGCAGTACTTC. Protein product: CASSLLLAGNYEQYF.

This clonotype has a handful of counts. The chain uses TRBV5-1 and TRBJ2-7; tentative D call: TRBD1 (5 bases). The CDR3 is 16 residues long. The ends were cut back, 0 bases at V and 0 bases at J, with 13 bases in the middle. CDR1 and CDR2 from the germline V gene are SGHRS and YFSETQ. The CDR3 reads CASSLEAQGYSYEQYF. The CDR3 DNA follows: TGCGCCAGCAGCTTGGAAGCGCAGGGCTACTCCTACGAGCAGTACTTC.

This clonotype came up many times. The rearrangement links TRBV5-1 to TRBJ1-1; possible D gene TRBD1, 5 bases. The V and J ends lost 2 bases and 6 bases respectively, with 11 bases between them. Germline V gene sequence: CDR1 SGHRS, CDR2 YFSETQ. This CDR3 has 13 residues. In DNA, the CDR3 is TGCGCCAGCAGCTTCGGTGGGGCTGCTGAAGCTTTCTTT. This gives the protein CASSFGGAAEAFF.

This clonotype appeared many times. This sequence joins TRBV5-6 and TRBJ2-7; D possibly corresponds to TRBD1 (5 bases). The ends were cut back, 7 bases at V and 2 bases at J, with 16 bases in the middle. The CDR3 is made up of 14 amino acids. Germline CDR1 and CDR2: SGHDT and YYEEEE. The CDR3, as DNA: TGTGCCAGCGGAGTCCCAGGGATAACCTACGAGCAGTACTTC. This codes for CASGVPGITYEQYF.

This clonotype was seen repeatedly, ten times or more. This chain uses TRBV20-1 with TRBJ1-5; weak D call: TRBD1 (5 bases). CDR1 DFQATT and CDR2 SNEGSKA come from the germline V gene (reference sequence). V lost 3 bases to trimming and J lost 7 bases, with 10 bases between them. CDR3 length: 12 residues. As DNA, the CDR3 is TGCAGTGCTAGGCGAGGGGTCCAGCCCCAGCATTTT. Its translation: CSARRGVQPQHF.